The rows below give T cell receptor beta chains drawn from one sample of a study of cytomegalovirus exposure and HLA in healthy donors. Assay: immunoSEQ multiplex PCR; the TCRdb copy retains only in-frame clones and omits some. The sample lists some 89,000 clones; around 85% were seen once. Material: PBMCs. The receptors were sampled from a man aged 40-55 years in good health and CMV-seropositive. Both conserved end residues are part of each CDR3. D genes are given only for firm matches.

length	V	J	D	CDR3
15	TRBV5-1	TRBJ2-3	TRBD1	CASSRTGAWGDTQYF
13	TRBV6-1	TRBJ2-5	NA	CASSRSAQETQYF
17	TRBV5-1	TRBJ2-5	TRBD2	CASSLGASGRDRETQYF
17	TRBV7-9	TRBJ2-6	TRBD2	CASSLWGGGSGANVLTF
13	TRBV11-1	TRBJ2-5	TRBD2	CASTGGGEETQYF
14	TRBV7-8	TRBJ2-7	NA	CASSPFRRGYEQYF
13	TRBV9	TRBJ2-7	NA	CASSGGAPYEQYF
12	TRBV9	TRBJ2-1	NA	CASSATENEQFF
13	TRBV28	TRBJ1-1	NA	CASSLTGNTEAFF
13	TRBV5-6	TRBJ2-7	NA	CASSFSGAYEQYF
14	TRBV5-1	NA	NA	CASSLDVRLYEQYF
16	TRBV4-1	TRBJ2-1	TRBD2	CASSRVAGGAYNEQFF
15	TRBV19	TRBJ2-7	TRBD2	CASTPRAGRTYEQYF
15	TRBV6-4	TRBJ2-5	NA	CASSAAGRGWETQYF
15	TRBV19	NA	TRBD1	CASSIDRGLSYEQYF
13	TRBV19	TRBJ1-5	NA	CASSIQVDQPQHF
13	TRBV6-1	TRBJ2-3	TRBD2	CAHRRGSTDTQYF
14	TRBV30	TRBJ1-5	NA	CAWSVRGLEQPQHF
17	TRBV5-1	TRBJ2-1	TRBD2	CASSSGWVGTSDAEQFF
15	TRBV6-6	TRBJ2-3	NA	CASSYGAGATDTQYF
11	TRBV2	TRBJ1-1	NA	CASSEEAEAFF
15	TRBV28	TRBJ1-6	NA	CASSFGRGNNSPLHF
16	TRBV19	TRBJ2-1	NA	CASRKAGSRAYNEQFF
17	TRBV10-3	TRBJ1-2	NA	CAISESVGLGTSYGYTF
15	TRBV25-1	TRBJ2-5	TRBD2	CASSEPREYQETQYF
17	TRBV18	TRBJ2-4	NA	CASSPLSGRGGKNIQYF
17	TRBV5-5	TRBJ1-2	NA	CASSLAGRGPINYGYTF
15	TRBV25-1	TRBJ2-3	TRBD1	CASSGRDRVADTQYF
16	TRBV4-2	TRBJ1-3	TRBD1	CASSQETGVGGNTIYF
16	TRBV18	TRBJ1-1	TRBD1	CASSPQVQGQNTEAFF
13	TRBV11-2	TRBJ2-7	NA	CASSLEKTDEQYF
15	TRBV11-2	TRBJ1-6	NA	CASSLSPGGLSPLHF
15	TRBV6-1	TRBJ1-4	NA	CASSDYRSTNEKLFF
16	TRBV5-1	TRBJ1-1	NA	CASSLARAGGNTEAFF
19	TRBV5-1	TRBJ2-1	TRBD2	CASSLGLAGVPIDYNEQFF